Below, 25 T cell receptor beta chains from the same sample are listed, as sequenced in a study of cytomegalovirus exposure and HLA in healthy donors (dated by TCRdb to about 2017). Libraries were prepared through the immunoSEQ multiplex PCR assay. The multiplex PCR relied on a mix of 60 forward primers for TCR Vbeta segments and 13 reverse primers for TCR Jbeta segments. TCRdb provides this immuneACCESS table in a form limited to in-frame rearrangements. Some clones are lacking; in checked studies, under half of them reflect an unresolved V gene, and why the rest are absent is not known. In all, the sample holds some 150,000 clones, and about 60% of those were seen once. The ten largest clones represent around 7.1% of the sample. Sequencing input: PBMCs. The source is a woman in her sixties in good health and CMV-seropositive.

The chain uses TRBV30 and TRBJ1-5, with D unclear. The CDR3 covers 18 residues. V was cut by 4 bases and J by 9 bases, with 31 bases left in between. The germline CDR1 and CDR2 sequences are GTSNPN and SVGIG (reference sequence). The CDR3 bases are TGTGCCTGGACCGATTCAACCCGCGGATCCACCTTCGATCGGCCCCAGCATTTT. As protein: CAWTDSTRGSTFDRPQHF.

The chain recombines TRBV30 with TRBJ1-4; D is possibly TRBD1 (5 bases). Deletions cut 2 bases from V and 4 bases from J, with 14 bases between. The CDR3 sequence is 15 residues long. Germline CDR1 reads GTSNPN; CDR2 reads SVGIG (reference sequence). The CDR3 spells CAWSIGQGLNEKLFF. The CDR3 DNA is TGTGCCTGGAGTATCGGACAAGGGCTTAATGAAAAACTGTTTTTT.

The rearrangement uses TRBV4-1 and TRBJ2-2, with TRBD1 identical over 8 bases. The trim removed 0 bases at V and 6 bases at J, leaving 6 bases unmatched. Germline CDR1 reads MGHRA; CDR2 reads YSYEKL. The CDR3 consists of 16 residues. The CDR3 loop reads CASSQEISGGAGELFF. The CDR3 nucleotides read TGCGCCAGCAGCCAAGAGATCTCAGGGGGCGCCGGGGAGCTGTTTTTT.

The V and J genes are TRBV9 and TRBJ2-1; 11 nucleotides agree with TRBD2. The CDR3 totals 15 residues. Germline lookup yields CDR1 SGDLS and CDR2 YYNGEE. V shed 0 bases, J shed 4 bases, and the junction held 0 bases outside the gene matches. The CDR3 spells CASSVVAGGYNEQFF. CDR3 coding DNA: TGTGCCAGCAGCGTAGTAGCGGGGGGGTACAATGAGCAGTTCTTC.

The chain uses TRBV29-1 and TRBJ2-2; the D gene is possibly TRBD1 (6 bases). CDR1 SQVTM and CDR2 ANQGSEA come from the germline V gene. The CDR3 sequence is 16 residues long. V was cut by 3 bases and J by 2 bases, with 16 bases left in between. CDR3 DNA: TGCAGCGTTGATTCTACAGGGTATGCAAACACCGGGGAGCTGTTTTTT. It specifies CSVDSTGYANTGELFF.

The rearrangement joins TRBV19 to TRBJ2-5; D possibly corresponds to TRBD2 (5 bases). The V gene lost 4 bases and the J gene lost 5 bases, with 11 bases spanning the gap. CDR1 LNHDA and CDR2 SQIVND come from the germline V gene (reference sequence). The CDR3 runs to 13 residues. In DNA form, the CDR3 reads TGTGCCAGTAGTAAAACTAGTCCCGAGACCCAGTACTTC. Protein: CASSKTSPETQYF.

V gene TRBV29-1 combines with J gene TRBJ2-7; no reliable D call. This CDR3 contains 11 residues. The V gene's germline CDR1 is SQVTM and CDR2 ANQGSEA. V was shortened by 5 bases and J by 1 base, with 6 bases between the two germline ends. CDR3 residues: CSVSQSYEQYF. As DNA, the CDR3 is TGCAGCGTTTCGCAGTCCTACGAGCAGTACTTC.

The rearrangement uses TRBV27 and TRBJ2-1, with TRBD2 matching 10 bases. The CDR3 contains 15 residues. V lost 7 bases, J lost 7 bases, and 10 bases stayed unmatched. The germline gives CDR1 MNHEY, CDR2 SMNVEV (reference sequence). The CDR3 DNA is TGTGCCAGCACCCCACTAGCGGGGAGAAGGAATGAGCAGTTCTTC. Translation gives CASTPLAGRRNEQFF.

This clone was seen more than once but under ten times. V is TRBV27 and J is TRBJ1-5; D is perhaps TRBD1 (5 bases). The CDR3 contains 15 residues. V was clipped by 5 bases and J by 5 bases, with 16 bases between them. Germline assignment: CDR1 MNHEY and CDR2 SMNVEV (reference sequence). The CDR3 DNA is TGTGCCAGCAGTCCCCAAAGGGGAGGGGATCAGCCCCAGCATTTT. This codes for CASSPQRGGDQPQHF.

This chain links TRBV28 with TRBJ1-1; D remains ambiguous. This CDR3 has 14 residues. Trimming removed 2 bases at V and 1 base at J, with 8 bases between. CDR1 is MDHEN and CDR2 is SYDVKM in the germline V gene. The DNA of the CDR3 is TGTGCCAGCAGTTTAACTCCCGCGAACACTGAAGCTTTCTTT. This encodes CASSLTPANTEAFF.

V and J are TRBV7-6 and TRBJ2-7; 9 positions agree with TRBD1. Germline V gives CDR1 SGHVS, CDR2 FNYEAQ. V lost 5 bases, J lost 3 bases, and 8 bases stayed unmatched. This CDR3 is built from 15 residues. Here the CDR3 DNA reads TGTGCCAGCAGCAAAAGGGGGGGACAGGGCTACGAGCAGTACTTC. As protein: CASSKRGGQGYEQYF.

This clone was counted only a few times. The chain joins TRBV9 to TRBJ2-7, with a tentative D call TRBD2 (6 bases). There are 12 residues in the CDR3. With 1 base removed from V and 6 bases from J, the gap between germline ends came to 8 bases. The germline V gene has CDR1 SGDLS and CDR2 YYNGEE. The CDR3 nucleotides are TGTGCCAGCAGCGTACAGGGAGGCGAGCAGTACTTC. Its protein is CASSVQGGEQYF. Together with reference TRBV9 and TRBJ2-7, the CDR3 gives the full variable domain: DSGVTQTPKHLITATGQRVTLRCSPRSGDLSVYWYQQSLDQGLQFLIQYYNGEERAKGNILERFSAQQFPDLHSELNLSSLELGDSALYFCASSVQGGEQYFGPGTRLTVT.

The CDR3 DNA follows: TGTGCCAGCTCACCCGGGACAGGGCAAGAAGGATATGGCTACACCTTC. Residues: CASSPGTGQEGYGYTF. The chain combines TRBV18 with TRBJ1-2, with TRBD1 matching 9 bases. V gave up 3 bases and J gave up 5 bases; unmatched junction bases: 10. CDR1 is KGHSH, CDR2 LQKENI, per germline. CDR3 length: 16 residues.

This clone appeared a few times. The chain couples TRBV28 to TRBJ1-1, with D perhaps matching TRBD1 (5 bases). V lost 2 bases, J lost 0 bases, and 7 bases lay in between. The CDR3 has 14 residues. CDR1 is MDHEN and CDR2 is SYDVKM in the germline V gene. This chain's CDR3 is CASSLPRVNTEAFF. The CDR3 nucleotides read TGTGCCAGCAGTTTACCCAGGGTGAACACTGAAGCTTTCTTT.

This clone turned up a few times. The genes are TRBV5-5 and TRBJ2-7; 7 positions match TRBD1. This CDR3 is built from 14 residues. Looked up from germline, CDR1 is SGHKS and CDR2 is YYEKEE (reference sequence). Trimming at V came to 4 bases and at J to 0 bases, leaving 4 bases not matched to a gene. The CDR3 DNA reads TGTGCCAGCAGCAAGACAGGGAGCTCCTACGAGCAGTACTTC. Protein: CASSKTGSSYEQYF.

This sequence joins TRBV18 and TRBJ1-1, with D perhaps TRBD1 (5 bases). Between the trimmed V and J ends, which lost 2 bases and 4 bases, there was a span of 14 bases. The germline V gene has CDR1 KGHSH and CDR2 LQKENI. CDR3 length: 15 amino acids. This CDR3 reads CASSPRQTGGTEAFF. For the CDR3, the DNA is TGTGCCAGCTCACCAAGGCAAACCGGGGGCACTGAAGCTTTCTTT.

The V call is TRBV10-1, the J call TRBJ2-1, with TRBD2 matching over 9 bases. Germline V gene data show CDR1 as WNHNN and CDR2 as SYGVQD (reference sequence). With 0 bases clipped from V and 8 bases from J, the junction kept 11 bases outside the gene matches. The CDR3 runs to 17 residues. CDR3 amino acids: CASSESVYKREDDEQFF. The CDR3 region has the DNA TGCGCCAGCAGTGAGTCAGTTTACAAGCGGGAGGACGATGAGCAGTTCTTC.

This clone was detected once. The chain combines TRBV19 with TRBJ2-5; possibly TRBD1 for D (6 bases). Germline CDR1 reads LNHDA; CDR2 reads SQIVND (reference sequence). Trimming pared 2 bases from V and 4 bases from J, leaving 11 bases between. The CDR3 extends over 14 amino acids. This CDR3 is CASSIPGVVETQYF. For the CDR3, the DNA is TGTGCCAGTAGTATACCAGGGGTGGTAGAGACCCAGTACTTC.

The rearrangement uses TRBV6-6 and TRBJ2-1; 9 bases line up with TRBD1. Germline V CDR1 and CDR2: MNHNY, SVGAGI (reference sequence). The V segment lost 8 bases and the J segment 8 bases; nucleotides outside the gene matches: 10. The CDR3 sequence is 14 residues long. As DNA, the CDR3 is TGTGCCAGCTCCCGGGGGACAGGGACGTATGAGCAGTTCTTC. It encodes CASSRGTGTYEQFF.

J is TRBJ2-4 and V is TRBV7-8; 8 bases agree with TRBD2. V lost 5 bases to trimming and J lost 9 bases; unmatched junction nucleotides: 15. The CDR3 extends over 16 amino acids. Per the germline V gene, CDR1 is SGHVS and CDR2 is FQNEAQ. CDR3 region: CASSGSLGAGDGIQYF. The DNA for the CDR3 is TGTGCCAGCAGCGGTTCCCTGGGAGCGGGAGATGGCATTCAGTACTTC. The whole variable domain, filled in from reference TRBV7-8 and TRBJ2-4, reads GAGVSQSPRYKVAKRGQDVALRCDPISGHVSLFWYQQALGQGPEFLTYFQNEAQLDKSGLPSDRFFAERPEGSVSTLKIQRTQQEDSAVYLCASSGSLGAGDGIQYFGAGTRLSVL.

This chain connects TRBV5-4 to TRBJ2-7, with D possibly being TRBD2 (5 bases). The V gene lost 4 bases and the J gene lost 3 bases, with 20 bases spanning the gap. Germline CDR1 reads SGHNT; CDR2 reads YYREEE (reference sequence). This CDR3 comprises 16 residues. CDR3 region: CASSPPKYRGCYEQYF. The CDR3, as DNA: TGTGCCAGCAGCCCCCCTAAGTACCGGGGATGCTACGAGCAGTACTTC.

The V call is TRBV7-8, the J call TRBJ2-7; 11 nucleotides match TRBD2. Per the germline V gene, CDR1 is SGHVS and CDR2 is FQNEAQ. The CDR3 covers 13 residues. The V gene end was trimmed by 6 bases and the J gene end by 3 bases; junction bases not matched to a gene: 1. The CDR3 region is CASRLAGGYEQYF. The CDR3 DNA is TGTGCCAGCAGGCTAGCGGGAGGCTACGAGCAGTACTTC.

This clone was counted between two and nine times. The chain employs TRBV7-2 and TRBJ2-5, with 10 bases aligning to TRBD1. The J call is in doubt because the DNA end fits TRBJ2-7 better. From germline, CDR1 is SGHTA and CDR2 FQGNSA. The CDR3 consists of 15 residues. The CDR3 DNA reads TGTGCCAGCAGCCCTGGGACAGGGGATGCCTACGAGCAGTACTTC. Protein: CASSPGTGDAYEQYF.

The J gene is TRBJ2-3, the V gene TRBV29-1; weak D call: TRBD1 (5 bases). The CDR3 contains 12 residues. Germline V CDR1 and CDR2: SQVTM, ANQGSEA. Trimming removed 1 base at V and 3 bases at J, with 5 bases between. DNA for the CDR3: TGCAGCGTTGAAGCAGGGACAGATACGCAGTATTTT. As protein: CSVEAGTDTQYF.

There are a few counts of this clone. CDR3 coding DNA: TGTGCCAGCTCACAAGGACAGGGAATGAACACTGAAGCTTTCTTT. This codes for CASSQGQGMNTEAFF. The chain combines TRBV18 with TRBJ1-1; the match to TRBD1 covers 8 bases. Germline CDR1 is KGHSH and CDR2 is LQKENI. The V gene end was trimmed by 4 bases and the J gene end by 0 bases; junction bases not matched to a gene: 4. This CDR3 region has 15 residues.